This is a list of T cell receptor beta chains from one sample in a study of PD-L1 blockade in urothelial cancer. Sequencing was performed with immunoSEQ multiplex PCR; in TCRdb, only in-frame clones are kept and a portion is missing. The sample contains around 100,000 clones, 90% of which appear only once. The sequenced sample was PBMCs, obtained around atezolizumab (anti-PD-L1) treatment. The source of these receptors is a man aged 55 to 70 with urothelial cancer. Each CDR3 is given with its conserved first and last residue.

CDR3aa: CATGAGQGTDTQYF; v_gene: TRBV5-1
CDR3aa: CASSFSASDTQYF; v_gene: TRBV11-1
CDR3aa: CASSSGLAGGSGTGELFF; v_gene: TRBV7-2
CDR3aa: CSAGTGEIYGYTF; v_gene: TRBV29-1
CDR3aa: CASSMTGVEQYF; v_gene: TRBV7-8
CDR3aa: CASSYSQGSGNTIYF; v_gene: TRBV6-6
CDR3aa: CASSLGGQQETQYF; v_gene: TRBV5-1
CDR3aa: CASSGTGAPETQYF; v_gene: TRBV19
CDR3aa: CASSDPGGKATEAFF; v_gene: TRBV6-1
CDR3aa: CATTGILENEKLFF; v_gene: TRBV19
CDR3aa: CASSQVLRSVEQFF; v_gene: TRBV4-3
CDR3aa: CASSLAGTDTQYF; v_gene: TRBV28
CDR3aa: CASSPDRIRVTDTQYF; v_gene: TRBV4-2
CDR3aa: CASIGVGTGGWNEQFF; v_gene: TRBV5-6
CDR3aa: CASSGLAGGPGEQFF; v_gene: TRBV6-5
CDR3aa: CASSRPGDNYGYTF; v_gene: TRBV4-1
CDR3aa: CASSLTFRDEQFF; v_gene: TRBV7-3
CDR3aa: CASSSVAIEKLFF; v_gene: TRBV6-5
CDR3aa: CASSRATANTEAFF; v_gene: TRBV7-9
CDR3aa: CASSTRDRGSTDTQYF; v_gene: TRBV19
CDR3aa: CAWRPLGGAKDTQYF; v_gene: TRBV30
CDR3aa: CASSEEGRGRDQETQYF; v_gene: TRBV25-1
CDR3aa: CATSRDPGDGYTF; v_gene: TRBV15
CDR3aa: CASSFRDRGDNQPQHF; v_gene: TRBV5-8
CDR3aa: CASTGAPGQGSHEQYF; v_gene: TRBV10-2
CDR3aa: CASSLPLSGKAFF; v_gene: TRBV5-1
CDR3aa: CASSVPSGVRSYEQYF; v_gene: TRBV7-2
CDR3aa: CASSNENIQYF; v_gene: TRBV5-1
CDR3aa: CASSRTSGGARGTGELFF; v_gene: TRBV7-9
CDR3aa: CASSLESQGAGETQYF; v_gene: TRBV7-6
CDR3aa: CAWMKPGLAYNEQFF; v_gene: TRBV30
CDR3aa: CASSLWGLLGTEAFF; v_gene: TRBV28
CDR3aa: CASSARVADTGELFF; v_gene: TRBV9
CDR3aa: CASSQDRGRETQYF; v_gene: TRBV4-1
CDR3aa: CASSFNGVNTGELFF; v_gene: TRBV11-3
CDR3aa: CASSYSSEKLFF; v_gene: TRBV6-6
CDR3aa: CASSEITSGRADTQYF; v_gene: TRBV25-1
CDR3aa: CASKTDRMGEQYF; v_gene: TRBV27
CDR3aa: CASSQIGGAGMEQYF; v_gene: TRBV4-3
CDR3aa: CASSPWGGAGLNTEAFF; v_gene: TRBV5-1
CDR3aa: CASSTIAGTNTGELFF; v_gene: TRBV5-5
CDR3aa: CAISEETEAFF; v_gene: TRBV10-3
CDR3aa: CASREVVNQPQHF; v_gene: TRBV28
CDR3aa: CASSRDSLTGELFF; v_gene: TRBV5-4
CDR3aa: CAWRFPFISGANVLTF; v_gene: TRBV30
CDR3aa: CASSLSRPDYGYTF; v_gene: TRBV5-1
CDR3aa: CASRGGSARENTIYF; v_gene: TRBV6-5
CDR3aa: CASSFGGGPTDTQYF; v_gene: TRBV7-3
CDR3aa: CASSRSTGAPYGYTF; v_gene: TRBV7-9
CDR3aa: CASSDRLQHYNSPLHF; v_gene: TRBV5-1
CDR3aa: CASSLPPGQGETQYF; v_gene: TRBV5-6
CDR3aa: CAWSLEGERGGYTF; v_gene: TRBV30
CDR3aa: CAISERLGLAGKIITYEQYF; v_gene: TRBV10-3
CDR3aa: CASSPGTTAGASKNIQYF; v_gene: TRBV27
CDR3aa: CASSVEQGYSTDTQYF; v_gene: TRBV9
CDR3aa: CASSVGQGNYGYTF; v_gene: TRBV2
CDR3aa: CASSIRDRDRYGYTF; v_gene: TRBV19
CDR3aa: CASSVGTGGAGEIQYF; v_gene: TRBV9
CDR3aa: CASSHRTGEYEQYF; v_gene: TRBV6-1
CDR3aa: CASSLSSGKYEQYF; v_gene: TRBV13